This T cell receptor beta chain was identified in a study of cytomegalovirus exposure and HLA in healthy donors (dated by TCRdb to between 2016 and 2019). Broadly, across the study: In an earlier analysis of under 750 of the donors, less than 350 Gb of sequence data and 90 million to 120 million unique TCR beta sequences from some 170 million T cells were reported. A later genetic analysis took genome-wide SNP genotypes for about 55% of the 666 donors and used that subset as a discovery cohort. Of the 350 to 400 genotyped donors, around 81% fell in the genetic ancestry cluster associated with self-reported Caucasian donors. Among 398 genotyped donors of the cohort, an average of around 240,000 unique TCR beta nucleotide sequences was sequenced per donor, of which 15% to 20% were non-productive. The later analysis used no new phenotypic data to find candidate immune exposures, relying instead on TCR beta sequences and their occurrence across donors. Typing coverage varied by locus: roughly 629-630 donors for A, B, C, DRB1 and DQB1; about 520 for DQA1; around 610 for DPA1; fewer than 480 for DPB1. Every repertoire in the discovery cohort had been generated on one and the same sequencing platform. Four to six DR-DQ haplotypes were handled as single units for association and clustering, since linkage in the cohort was strong. An early release that covered fewer than 800 HLA-typed donors contained about 300 gigabases of sequencing data and approximately 85 million unique TCR sequences. Using immunosequencing, the study profiled T cell repertoires from around 670 subjects and related those repertoires to cytomegalovirus serostatus. A later analysis re-analyzed previously published TCR beta repertoires from several hundred donors and added high-resolution HLA genotyping to study TCR occurrence patterns. Donor age, sex, ethnicity and CMV serostatus were collected together with the repertoire data. Along with the roughly 670-subject first cohort, a separate validation cohort of over 90 different subjects was used. The study aimed to test whether signatures of past pathogen exposure could be identified by cataloging public T cell receptors. To predict cytomegalovirus infection status, the study combined high-throughput TCR immunosequencing, statistical association of individual TCRs with disease status, and machine learning. Both class I and class II loci were covered by HLA typing, at four-digit resolution. In an earlier analysis of a few hundred of the donors, high-throughput TCR beta sequencing was used to judge whether each TCR beta V gene segment behaved as functional or pseudogenic. Overall results and qualifications from the work: Cytomegalovirus status was reported to be diagnosed by the classifier with high specificity and sensitivity in both the original and validation cohorts. According to the authors, the approach could potentially be generalized to other disease states and immunological phenotypes. A later analysis associated 16,951 TCR beta sequences with specific HLA alleles at a false discovery rate of 0.05. Assigning TCR associations to individual alleles was difficult when HLA alleles, especially DR and DQ, strongly co-occurred. Presence/absence analyses assumed roughly uniform sequencing depth across donors, an assumption that may not hold. According to a later analysis, most CMV-associated TCR beta chains appeared to be HLA-restricted, and the HLA associations seemed to be driven largely by CMV exposure. Correlated functional status among segregating V segments might reflect linkage disequilibrium, but an unknown experimental factor could not be ruled out. While some public TCRs were present in many individuals, most TCR sequences turned up only very rarely across donors. In a later genetic analysis, a missense DCLRE1C variant was associated with V-gene and J-gene trimming of TCR beta chains, and the association was replicated in an independent cohort. In a later analysis, HLA-associated TCR beta chains were found to be more clonally expanded and to have lower generation probabilities than equally common non-associated chains. The cohort was sequenced for TCR beta chains only, and without alpha or paired-chain data the features that could be detected were limited. The only immune exposure information available for the cohort was CMV serostatus. A further reported finding was that TCR beta sequences accurately predicted the HLA-A and HLA-B alleles for most subjects in the first cohort. In an earlier analysis of approximately 590 of the donors, most TCR beta V segments were observed in productive rearrangements about 87% or about 30% of the time, broadly matching IMGT annotations. In a later analysis, several top co-occurrence clusters were reported to appear linked to parvovirus B19, influenza, CMV and Epstein-Barr virus. The 87-base-pair reads could not distinguish some IMGT-functional V segments, including TRBV6-2 and TRBV6-3, so those segments were excluded. In vitro tests confirmed that three of the cytomegalovirus-associated TCR beta chains recognize cytomegalovirus antigens. In the study, approximately 160 TCR beta chains were listed as associated with cytomegalovirus. According to a later genetic analysis, donors in an Asian-associated ancestry cluster had fewer N-insertions in productive TCRs than the approximately 630-donor mean. A later analysis found that TCR association rates varied across HLA loci, with DRB1 alleles showing the most associated TCRs and HLA-C alleles the fewest. A cluster of highly shared sequence variants was judged likely to be a technical artifact of the sequencing pipeline. Over 15 rarely observed V segments, including chromosome 9 orphons, were excluded from the earlier analysis of 550 to 700 of the donors because counts were too low. Because HLA typing was unavailable for some donors at each locus, only the typed subset was used in association tests.

The library was made by the immunoSEQ multiplex PCR assay. The multiplex PCR relied on a mix of 60 forward primers for TCR Vbeta segments and 13 reverse primers for TCR Jbeta segments. The CDR3 region of rearranged TCR beta genes was amplified from genomic DNA by a multiplex PCR assay. Amplified TCR beta libraries were sequenced as 87-base-pair reads on the Illumina HiSeq System. The paper's data handling went like this. A later analysis tallied tens of millions of unique TCR beta chains across the 666 repertoires, and some 10 million of those chains were shared by two or more donors. A nearest-neighbor algorithm error-corrected the raw reads and collapsed the reads into unique sequences, merging closely related sequences to remove PCR and sequencing errors. CDR3 sequences were aligned to IMGT reference sequences to assign V, D and J gene segments. For a sequence to be retained, at least a six-nucleotide match to both a V gene segment and a J gene segment was required. A rearrangement counted as productive if the CDR3 had no stop codons and remained in frame with V and J, and every other rearrangement counted as non-productive. Following IMGT convention, CDR3 was defined as the stretch from the second conserved V-encoded cysteine to the conserved J-encoded phenylalanine. The earlier analysis of 500 to 750 of the donors excluded any sequence lacking an unambiguous match to a single V gene segment. An earlier analysis of a few hundred of the donors called V segments functional above 56.7% productive rearrangements and segregating when the between-donor standard deviation exceeded 5%. A statistical classification framework was built to diagnose cytomegalovirus status from the catalog of TCR beta chain sequences. V and J gene assignment, in a later analysis, came from comparing TCR nucleotide sequences with IMGT/GENE-DB human TR gene sequences. A later analysis assigned CDR3 sequences and most-parsimonious VDJ recombination scenarios with the TCRdist pipeline. In a later analysis, each TCR beta chain was defined by its CDR3 amino acid sequence together with its V-gene family, and reads lacking a unique V-gene family were excluded. A later analysis removed 450 to 600 highly shared, low-generation-probability nucleotide sequences to deal with suspected cross-contamination and a sequencing artifact. In a later analysis, a clonal expansion index for each public chain was calculated from normalized within-repertoire ranks of inferred template counts. In a later analysis, generation probabilities were computed with a VDJ recombination model fitted to out-of-frame rearrangements, and the resulting probabilities were checked against IGoR. A later analysis scored TCR-TCR, TCR-HLA and TCR-CMV co-occurrence with hypergeometric tests, applying a repertoire-size bias correction to TCR pairs. To estimate false discovery rates, a later analysis permuted the HLA or CMV assignments 20 times. In a later analysis, co-occurring TCRs were grouped using DBSCAN, and TCRdist sequence similarity was added for clustering within HLA-allele-positive subsets. Repertoires with fewer than 30,000 or more than 120,000 public chains were left out of co-occurrence clustering, as were a handful of repertoires with anomalous nucleotide sharing. TCRdb limited this immuneACCESS table to in-frame rearrangements with V and J called. A share of clones is missing; checked studies link under half to unresolved V genes, and the rest is unexplained. D and trimming were read from the DNA, whereas the V and J calls and clone size are those reported in that table. The sample includes around 130,000 clones, with roughly 82% observed a single time. The ten largest clones represent roughly 1.1% of the sample.

The cohort consisted of some 730 healthy bone marrow donors. Cohort members were all nominally healthy when sampled, although unrecorded immune exposures were likely present. The donor tested CMV seronegative and was one of the 352 seronegative cohort members. Every donor gave a peripheral blood sample, and the peripheral blood mononuclear cells from that sample were used for TCR beta sequencing. Genomic DNA was extracted from the blood cell samples with the Qiagen DNeasy Blood Extraction Kit. This clone was recorded only once. Its binding antigen is unknown. The input lacks base qualities; no much larger clone sits a single base away. The CDR3, cysteine through phenylalanine, is 13 amino acids long. CDR3 DNA is the only sequence kept; it has 39 bases, read in frame from the first base. For CDR1 and CDR2, the germline V gene lists MNHNS and SASEGT. V is shortened by 5 bases, J by 1 base, and the region joining them spans 8 bases.

The rearrangement combines TRBV6-1 with TRBJ1-2; the D segment cannot be called with confidence. Sequences were obtained from PBMCs. The TCR was taken from a boy aged 5-17 years in good health and CMV-seronegative. For the CDR3, the sequence is CASSKLSNYGYTF. The sequenced DNA: TGTGCCAGCAGTAAACTTAGTAACTATGGCTACACCTTC.